The rows below give T cell receptor beta chains drawn from one sample of a study of cytomegalovirus exposure and HLA in healthy donors. Sequenced by immunoSEQ multiplex PCR; TCRdb stores in-frame clones only, minus some. The sample yields 75,000 to 95,000 clones, about 88% seen once. The sequencing input was PBMCs. The receptors were sampled from a young man in good health and CMV-seronegative. CDR3s include the opening cysteine and the closing phenylalanine or tryptophan. A D gene is named only where the DNA matches it firmly. The size field is filled for only some rows; it gives once, few, many or a size class.

v_gene: TRBV9
j_gene: TRBJ2-1
d_gene: .
abundance: .
CDR3nt: TGTGCCAGCAGCGTATCCCCCGGCCCGCAGGCAAACAATGAGCAGTTCTTC
CDR3aa: CASSVSPGPQANNEQFF

v_gene: TRBV25-1
j_gene: TRBJ2-7
d_gene: TRBD2
abundance: .
CDR3nt: TGTGCCAGCAGTGAACCTAGCGGGAGGGCCGCTGTCGCCGAGCAGTACTTC
CDR3aa: CASSEPSGRAAVAEQYF

v_gene: TRBV30
j_gene: TRBJ2-6
d_gene: TRBD2
abundance: .
CDR3nt: TGTGCCTGGAGAGAATTACCTGGGGTAGCGGGGGGCTCTGGGGCCAACGTCCTGACTTTC
CDR3aa: CAWRELPGVAGGSGANVLTF

v_gene: TRBV30
j_gene: TRBJ2-1
d_gene: TRBD2
abundance: .
CDR3nt: TGTGCCTGGAAGAGCGGGAGTCTGTTCTTC
CDR3aa: CAWKSGSLFF

v_gene: TRBV7-9
j_gene: TRBJ2-5
d_gene: TRBD2
abundance: once
CDR3nt: TGTGCCAGCAGCCGGGCTAGCGGGAGAGGAGAGACCCAGTACTTC
CDR3aa: CASSRASGRGETQYF

v_gene: TRBV6-1
j_gene: TRBJ1-5
d_gene: TRBD1
abundance: .
CDR3nt: TGTGCCAGCTTGACAGGGGGCTTTCACCAGCCCCAGCATTTT
CDR3aa: CASLTGGFHQPQHF

v_gene: TRBV5-1
j_gene: TRBJ1-1
d_gene: .
abundance: .
CDR3nt: TGCGCCAGCAGCTTGGTTCCATCGGGCACTGAAGCTTTCTTT
CDR3aa: CASSLVPSGTEAFF

v_gene: TRBV9
j_gene: TRBJ2-5
d_gene: .
abundance: few
CDR3nt: TGTGCCAGCAGCATGACGGGGATCCAAGAGACCCAGTACTTC
CDR3aa: CASSMTGIQETQYF

v_gene: TRBV5-4
j_gene: TRBJ2-7
d_gene: TRBD1
abundance: .
CDR3nt: TGTGCCAGCTCCCCCCTGGGGACAGCGGCCTACGAGCAGTACTTC
CDR3aa: CASSPLGTAAYEQYF

v_gene: TRBV10-1
j_gene: TRBJ2-3
d_gene: TRBD2
abundance: once
CDR3nt: TGCGCCAGCAGTGGGGGACTAGCGGGAGGCGTGAGGACAGATACGCAGTATTTT
CDR3aa: CASSGGLAGGVRTDTQYF